This TCR beta chain derives from a study of PD-1 blockade in classical Hodgkin lymphoma. Specified time point: cycle 4 day 1 (C4D1), after five to seven weeks of nivolumab. Each patient relapsed following autologous stem cell transplantation, and prior brentuximab vedotin exposure differed. Measured with immunoSEQ multiplex PCR; TCRdb has only the in-frame clones, and not every one. The sample yields some 93,000 clones, under 85% seen once. Whole-study results and caveats: Newly diagnosed patients were reported to exhibit reduced baseline TCR diversity relative to healthy donors.

V lost 3 bases and J 7 bases, leaving 19 bases between the germline ends. The CDR3 is 14 amino acids. Germline CDR1 and CDR2: GTSNPN and SVGIG (reference sequence). A single count supports this clone. Antigen unknown. The sequenced sample was peripheral blood mononuclear cells (PBMCs), obtained before the fourth cycle of nivolumab. This chain links TRBV30 with TRBJ2-7; possibly TRBD1 for D (6 bases). This clonotype was sampled from a human donor with classical Hodgkin lymphoma. CDR3 DNA sequence: TGTGCCTGGAGACAGGACAGTGCTTTCGGGGAGCAGTACTTC. Its translation is CAWRQDSAFGEQYF.